Listed below are T cell receptor beta chains from one sample, sequenced in a study of lymphopenia after photon versus proton radiotherapy. The protocol was immunoSEQ multiplex PCR, while the TCRdb copy is restricted to in-frame clones and leaves out a portion. Here the sample spans some 41,000 clones, about 86% being singletons. Sequencing was performed on peripheral blood, taken from a patient treated with proton-based radiotherapy. The receptors stem from a woman between 70 and 85 years old with pancreatic cancer. Some clones in this sample may be carry-over from other donors' samples. Both conserved end residues are part of each CDR3. D genes are given only for firm matches. Clone size is given for some rows only: seen once, a few or many times, or a class if the clone is expanded.

j_call clone_size d_call v_call cdr3_nt cdr3_aa
TRBJ2-7 - TRBD2 TRBV5-6 TGTGCCAGCAGCACCGGGACTAGCGGGAGGGGCGGCTACGAGCAGTACTTC CASSTGTSGRGGYEQYF
TRBJ1-5 - - TRBV19 TGTGCCAGTAGTATGGATAGGGGGGCCAGCAATCAGCCCCAGCATTTT CASSMDRGASNQPQHF
TRBJ1-5 medium-sized TRBD1 TRBV16 TGTGCCAGCAGCCAAAGATCTGGGACAGGGGGCAACCAGCCCCAGCATTTT CASSQRSGTGGNQPQHF
TRBJ2-2 once - TRBV2 TGTGCCAGCAGTGCTGGACTTTCCACCGGGGAGCTGTTTTTT CASSAGLSTGELFF
TRBJ1-4 - - TRBV28 TGTGCCAGCAGTTTTTTACGGGAAAAACTGTTTTTT CASSFLREKLFF
TRBJ2-7 - - TRBV5-1 TGCGCCAGCAGCTTCGATACCGGGACTCGGGACGAGCAGTACTTC CASSFDTGTRDEQYF
TRBJ2-3 - - TRBV27 TGTGCCAGCAGTCCTTTAGATACGCAGTATTTT CASSPLDTQYF
TRBJ2-5 - - TRBV20-1 TGCAGTGCTGAAAACCAAGAGACCCAGTACTTC CSAENQETQYF
TRBJ2-1 - - TRBV28 TGTGCCAGCAGTTTAGCTGGTGAGCAGTTCTTC CASSLAGEQFF
TRBJ2-7 - TRBD2 TRBV6-1 TGTGCCAGCAGTGAAACTAGCGGGAATTTTTACGAGCAGTACTTC CASSETSGNFYEQYF
TRBJ2-1 - - TRBV21-1 TGTGCCACCACAATATCTGATTTGTCCTACAATGAGCAGTTCTTC CATTISDLSYNEQFF
TRBJ2-5 - - TRBV2 TGTGCCAGCAGTGGTGAGACCCAGTACTTC CASSGETQYF
TRBJ1-1 - - TRBV6-5 - CASSSSGGNTEAFF
TRBJ2-5 once - TRBV2 TGTGCCAGCAGTGAATTCACAGAGAGGGAGACCCAGTACTTC CASSEFTERETQYF
TRBJ2-2 - TRBD1 TRBV7-9 TGTGCCAGCAGCAAACAGGGGGCGTACACCGGGGAGCTGTTTTTT CASSKQGAYTGELFF
TRBJ2-7 - TRBD2 TRBV28 TGTGCCAGCAGTCCGGGAGGGCACTACGAGCAGTACTTC CASSPGGHYEQYF
TRBJ1-1 - - TRBV19 TGTGCCAGTCTTGATCGGGGGACGGGCACTGAAGCTTTCTTT CASLDRGTGTEAFF
TRBJ1-2 - - TRBV19 TGTGCCAGTAGTCTCCCGTCCGTGACCACCTTC CASSLPSVTTF
TRBJ2-7 few TRBD2 TRBV5-4 TGTGCCAGCAGCTTGGGGGGACTAGCGGGAATAACCTACGAGCAGTACTTC CASSLGGLAGITYEQYF
TRBJ2-7 - TRBD2 TRBV10-3 TGTGCCAGCTCCGGGACTAGCGGTACGCGGCAGTACTTC CASSGTSGTRQYF
TRBJ1-1 - - TRBV23-1 TGCGCCAGCAGATTGGAAATTAAACAGGGTAATAATGAAGCTTTCTTT CASRLEIKQGNNEAFF
TRBJ2-5 - TRBD2 TRBV7-2 TGTGCCAGCAGTTCGCGGACTAGCGGAAAAGAGACCCAGTACTTC CASSSRTSGKETQYF
TRBJ2-1 once TRBD2 TRBV5-3 TGTGCCAGAAGTCCCGAGGGTAGCGGGAGCTCCTACAATGAGCAGTTCTTC CARSPEGSGSSYNEQFF
TRBJ2-1 - - TRBV28 TGTGCCAGCAGTTCCCGGAGGGCCCCCTACAATGAGCAGTTCTTC CASSSRRAPYNEQFF
TRBJ1-3 once - TRBV6-1 TGTGCCAGCACGTTCGCAGAGACCTCTGGAAACACCATATATTTT CASTFAETSGNTIYF
TRBJ2-1 few - TRBV28 TGTGCCAGCAGTTTGAGGGAAACAGGGAAGTTCTTC CASSLRETGKFF
TRBJ2-1 - - TRBV29-1 TGCAGCGCAAGGCAGAGCTCGGGCTACAATGAGCAGTTCTTC CSARQSSGYNEQFF
TRBJ2-3 - TRBD1 TRBV11-2 TGTGCCAGCAGCAGACAGGGGGCTTGGGCAGATACGCAGTATTTT CASSRQGAWADTQYF
TRBJ1-5 - - TRBV6-5 TGTGCCAGCAGTTCTGGGTTTAGCAATCAGCCCCAGCATTTT CASSSGFSNQPQHF
TRBJ2-2 - TRBD1 TRBV7-8 TGTGCCAGCAGCACCTCTGGGACAGGGGACGGGGAGCTGTTTTTT CASSTSGTGDGELFF
TRBJ1-2 - TRBD1 TRBV4-1 TGCGCCAGCAGCCAAGCTAGGACAGGGGTTGGCTACACCTTC CASSQARTGVGYTF
TRBJ1-2 - - TRBV27 TGTGCCAGCAGTTCAGGGCTGACTGGGAATTCTGGCTACACCTTC CASSSGLTGNSGYTF
TRBJ2-1 - TRBD2 TRBV11-3 TGTGCCAGCAGCTTAGGGCTAGCGGGTCGATACAATGAGCAGTTCTTC CASSLGLAGRYNEQFF
TRBJ1-3 - - TRBV6-6 TGTGCCAGCAGTTACTCAGTAGACGGAAACACCATATATTTT CASSYSVDGNTIYF
TRBJ1-6 - - TRBV10-1 TGCGCCAGCAGTAGGGACTCAAGAAATTCACCCCTCCACTTT CASSRDSRNSPLHF
TRBJ2-7 few TRBD2 TRBV5-1 TGCGCCAGCAGCCAAACTAGCGGGAGTGTGAACGAGCAGTACTTC CASSQTSGSVNEQYF
TRBJ1-1 - - TRBV18 TGTGCCAGCTCACCACGGGGGGAAACTGAAGCTTTCTTT CASSPRGETEAFF
TRBJ2-6 - - TRBV5-1 TGCGCCAGCAGCTCCGACGGGTCTGGGGCCAACGTCCTGACTTTC CASSSDGSGANVLTF
TRBJ2-5 once - TRBV7-3 TGTGCCAGCAGCTTAACAGGAGTTCGTTATGAGACCCAGTACTTC CASSLTGVRYETQYF
TRBJ1-2 - - TRBV7-9 TGTGCCAGCAGCTTACTGGGTGGCTACACCTTC CASSLLGGYTF
TRBJ2-3 - - TRBV19 TGTGCCAGTAGTACGACAGGTTTGGGAGATACGCAGTATTTT CASSTTGLGDTQYF
TRBJ1-6 - TRBD1 TRBV14 TGTGCCAGCAGCCAAGATCCAGGGGGCTCCTATAATTCACCCCTCCACTTT CASSQDPGGSYNSPLHF
TRBJ2-7 - - TRBV5-1 TGCGCCAGCAGGGGGACGGGACAAAGCTCCTACGAGCAGTACTTC CASRGTGQSSYEQYF
TRBJ2-1 - TRBD2 TRBV30 TGTGCCTGGAGTGGTCTAGCGGTGAATGAGCAGTTCTTC CAWSGLAVNEQFF
TRBJ2-7 - - TRBV4-3 TGCGCCAGCAGCCAAGATGGCAGTTACGAGCAGTACTTC CASSQDGSYEQYF
TRBJ1-1 - - TRBV7-8 TGTGCCAGCTCTACTTACCAAGCGTCGGGGATGAACACTGAAGCTTTCTTT CASSTYQASGMNTEAFF
TRBJ1-2 - - TRBV4-2 TGTGCCAGCAGCCAAGATGAACGGGACTATGGCTACACCTTC CASSQDERDYGYTF
TRBJ1-1 - TRBD1 TRBV19 TGTGCCAGTAGTATAGGGACAGGGGGCGTGAACACTGAAGCTTTCTTT CASSIGTGGVNTEAFF
TRBJ2-7 - - TRBV7-7 TGCGCTAGCAGCTTAGATGGCAGGGCAGAGCAGTACTTC CASSLDGRAEQYF
TRBJ1-2 - - TRBV28 TGTGCCAGCCTGTGGGGTACCTATGGCTACACCTTC CASLWGTYGYTF
TRBJ1-5 - - TRBV4-2 TGTGCCAGCAGCCAAGAGTGGGGGGGCGGCAATCAGCCCCAGCATTTT CASSQEWGGGNQPQHF
TRBJ2-7 - - TRBV11-2 TGTGCCAGCAGCCCTAATTCCCGGGACGCCCGAGCCTTATCCGAGCAGTACTTC CASSPNSRDARALSEQYF
TRBJ2-7 - TRBD1 TRBV5-4 TGTGCCAGCAGCTCACACAACTTAGGGGGCCATGGTGACGAGCAGTACTTC CASSSHNLGGHGDEQYF
TRBJ1-1 - - TRBV28 TGTGCCAGCAGACCCGGGAATAGGGACACTGAAGCTTTCTTT CASRPGNRDTEAFF